These 27 T cell receptor beta chains came from one sample sequenced in a study of beta chain features in type 1 diabetes. Sequenced material consisted of expressed TCRB transcripts (all of the isolated RNA was reverse transcribed). Some clones are missing from TCRdb's copy, which holds only in-frame ones; the method was immunoSEQ multiplex PCR. The table has 400,000 to 450,000 clones, about 15% seen once; the top ten hold 0.035% to 0.04%. Sequenced sample: naive CD4+ T cells from blood. These receptors originate from a young man in good health.

This clone was detected only a few times. This rearrangement joins TRBV19 to TRBJ1-5, with 7 nucleotides matching TRBD1. The CDR3 runs to 14 residues. Germline assignment: CDR1 LNHDA and CDR2 SQIVND (reference sequence). Germline trimming cut 10 bases from V and 1 base from J; bases unmatched to any gene: 7. CDR3 bases: TGTGCCACCCAAGACAGGGCGAGCAATCAGCCCCAGCATTTT. It codes for CATQDRASNQPQHF.

This chain links TRBV4-3 with TRBJ2-4, with 8 bases that match TRBD2. The CDR3 runs 14 residues. Germline values: CDR1 LGHNA, CDR2 YSLEER. The V and J ends lost 5 bases and 2 bases, in that order; junction bases with no gene match: 2. CDR3 sequence: CASSNSGTKNIQYF. The CDR3 DNA is TGCGCCAGCAGCAATAGCGGGACCAAAAACATTCAGTACTTC.

The chain employs TRBV27 and TRBJ1-1; 8 bases map to TRBD1. Losses at the gene ends were 10 bases for V and 2 bases for J; bases not matched to a gene: 6. The CDR3 is 13 residues long. The germline V gene encodes CDR1 MNHEY and CDR2 SMNVEV (reference sequence). The CDR3 loop is CATKTGANTEAFF. DNA of the CDR3: TGTGCCACTAAGACAGGGGCCAACACTGAAGCTTTCTTT.

This clone was detected a few times. V and J are TRBV19 and TRBJ2-3; 9 nucleotides agree with TRBD2. The length of the CDR3 is 15 residues. Germline CDR1 and CDR2: LNHDA and SQIVND (reference sequence). V was pared by 5 bases and J by 1 base, with 4 bases of the junction left unmatched. The CDR3 DNA follows: TGTGCCAGTAGTCCAAGACTAGCGGGCACAGATACGCAGTATTTT. It yields the protein CASSPRLAGTDTQYF.

This rearrangement joins TRBV5-6 to TRBJ2-3; no clear D gene. The V and J ends lost 1 base and 6 bases respectively, with 12 bases between them. This CDR3 spans 14 amino acids. CDR1 and CDR2 from the germline V gene are SGHDT and YYEEEE. CDR3 coding DNA: TGTGCCAGCAGCTTGACAGATAGGATGGATACGCAGTATTTT. Translating gives CASSLTDRMDTQYF.

There are a few counts of this clone. In nucleotides, the CDR3 is TGTGCCAGCAGCGTAGCTCTAGAAGAGACCCAGTACTTC. Translating it yields CASSVALEETQYF. This chain joins TRBV9 and TRBJ2-5; D is undetermined. This CDR3 is 13 amino acids long. V dropped 0 bases and J dropped 3 bases, with 6 bases sitting between them. Germline CDR1 reads SGDLS; CDR2 reads YYNGEE.

The DNA of the CDR3 is TGTGCCATCAGTCCCCCCGGGACAGGTTTGGCGTTCTTC. Amino acids: CAISPPGTGLAFF. The chain has TRBV10-3 and TRBJ2-1, with 8 bases matching TRBD1. The CDR3 loop spans 13 amino acids. With V trimmed by 5 bases and J by 15 bases, 12 bases remained unmatched. Germline values: CDR1 ENHRY, CDR2 SYGVKD.

This clone showed up many times. V is TRBV30 and J is TRBJ2-2; 7 bases map to TRBD1. Trimming cost V 3 bases and J 5 bases; bases outside gene matches: 12. The germline V gene encodes CDR1 GTSNPN and CDR2 SVGIG (reference sequence). The CDR3 extends over 16 amino acids. CDR3 bases: TGTGCCTGGAGATTCATTGGGACAGCGAGTACCGGGGAGCTGTTTTTT. Translated, it gives CAWRFIGTASTGELFF.

The CDR3 DNA reads TGTGCCAGCAGCGGCTCCTTTCCCACAGATACGCAGTATTTT. Translation gives CASSGSFPTDTQYF. V usage is TRBV9 and J usage is TRBJ2-3; D gene unclear. V was clipped by 3 bases and J by 2 bases, with 10 bases between them. The CDR3 sequence is 14 residues long. CDR1 and CDR2 (germline): SGDLS, YYNGEE.

This clone was seen more than once but under ten times. The chain recombines TRBV4-1 with TRBJ2-7, with D perhaps matching TRBD1 (6 bases). The CDR3 runs to 14 residues. V lost 6 bases to trimming and J lost 1 base, with 13 bases between them. Germline V CDR1 and CDR2: MGHRA, YSYEKL. CDR3 nucleotide sequence: TGCGCCAGCAGTTTAGCCACAGGGTCCTACGAGCAGTACTTC. Residues: CASSLATGSYEQYF.

This clone was found a few times. The V gene is TRBV9, the J gene TRBJ2-7; 7 bases map to TRBD1. The CDR3 spans 16 residues. Unmatched junction bases numbered 13, after V lost 4 bases and J lost 3 bases. Germline V CDR1 and CDR2: SGDLS, YYNGEE. CDR3 coding DNA: TGTGCCAGCAGCCAAACTGACAGGGAAGGAAGCTACGAGCAGTACTTC. Encoded protein: CASSQTDREGSYEQYF.

This clone was observed a few times. V and J are TRBV5-6 and TRBJ2-7; D is perhaps TRBD2 (5 bases). The CDR3 contains 11 residues. Germline CDR1 and CDR2: SGHDT and YYEEEE. Trimming removed 4 bases from V and 5 bases from J, with 7 bases in between. CDR3 residues: CASSRRDEQYF. As DNA, the CDR3 is TGTGCCAGCAGCCGGCGGGACGAGCAGTACTTC.

V usage is TRBV14 and J usage is TRBJ1-6; D unclear. CDR1 is SGHDN and CDR2 is FVKESK in the germline V gene. V was clipped by 4 bases and J by 12 bases, with 13 bases between them. This CDR3 contains 13 residues. The CDR3 region is CASSPPGQLPLHF. The CDR3 region has the DNA TGTGCCAGCAGCCCCCCGGGCCAGTTACCCCTCCACTTT.

The chain employs TRBV7-9 and TRBJ2-1; 12 nucleotides line up with TRBD2. This CDR3 is built from 13 residues. Germline V CDR1 and CDR2: SEHNR, FQNEAQ (reference sequence). The ends lost 4 bases at V and 15 bases at J; junction bases unmatched: 7. The CDR3 nucleotides read TGTGCCAGCAGCTACCTGACTAGCGGGAGTGGGTTCTTC. It translates to CASSYLTSGSGFF.

Only a few counts were recorded for this clone. In the same sample, other DNA sequences code for this CDR3. The V gene is TRBV9, the J gene TRBJ1-1, with unresolved D. V lost 0 bases, J lost 2 bases, and 5 bases lay in between. The CDR3 length is 13 residues. Germline CDR1 SGDLS, CDR2 YYNGEE. The CDR3 is CASSVVPNTEAFF. The CDR3 DNA sequence: TGTGCCAGCAGCGTAGTACCTAACACTGAAGCTTTCTTT.

The CDR3 protein is CASRALNEQFF. CDR3 DNA sequence: TGTGCCAGCAGGGCGTTGAATGAGCAGTTCTTC. This chain joins TRBV6-5 and TRBJ2-1; D ambiguous. The CDR3 spans 11 residues. Trimming stripped 6 bases from V and 7 bases from J, with 7 bases between. Germline values: CDR1 MNHEY, CDR2 SVGAGI.

A few counts support this clone. The CDR3 DNA follows: TGCGCCAGCAGCCAGACAGACTCCCTTAGCTCCTACGAGCAGTACTTC. As protein: CASSQTDSLSSYEQYF. The chain has TRBV4-1 and TRBJ2-7; a weak D match, TRBD1 (5 bases). This CDR3 has 16 residues. Per germline, CDR1 MGHRA and CDR2 YSYEKL. The ends were cut back, 3 bases at V and 0 bases at J, with 15 bases in the middle.

This clone has more than one count but fewer than ten. The chain links TRBV19 to TRBJ1-2, with D perhaps matching TRBD1 (5 bases). The CDR3 covers 15 residues. Trimming left V 3 bases short and J 3 bases short, with 14 bases between. Per germline, CDR1 LNHDA and CDR2 SQIVND (reference sequence). As DNA, the CDR3 is TGTGCCAGTAGTATGGCCATGAGCAGGGACTATGGCTACACCTTC. Its protein product is CASSMAMSRDYGYTF. Full variable domain (outside the CDR3, taken from reference TRBV19 and TRBJ1-2): DGGITQSPKYLFRKEGQNVTLSCEQNLNHDAMYWYRQDPGQGLRLIYYSQIVNDFQKGDIAEGYSVSREKKESFPLTVTSAQKNPTAFYLCASSMAMSRDYGYTFGSGTRLTVV.

This clone was counted between two and nine times. The V gene is TRBV5-1, the J gene TRBJ2-5, with D perhaps matching TRBD2 (6 bases). V gave up 0 bases and J gave up 5 bases, with 8 bases separating them. The CDR3 runs to 13 residues. Germline V lookup: CDR1 SGHRS, CDR2 YFSETQ. CDR3 amino acids: CASSLGGGETQYF. DNA for the CDR3: TGCGCCAGCAGCTTGGGCGGAGGGGAGACCCAGTACTTC.

This clone was seen a handful of times. J is TRBJ2-7 and V is TRBV7-9; D may be TRBD1 (5 bases). This CDR3 region has 14 residues. The germline V gene encodes CDR1 SEHNR and CDR2 FQNEAQ (reference sequence). The V gene lost 1 base and the J gene lost 3 bases, with 10 bases spanning the gap. CDR3 DNA sequence: TGTGCCAGCAGCTTAGGAAGGGGCATCTACGAGCAGTACGTC. Translated, it gives CASSLGRGIYEQYV.

This chain joins TRBV7-8 and TRBJ2-3, with no clear D. V lost 3 bases and J lost 1, with 11 bases in between. Germline loops: CDR1 SGHVS, CDR2 FQNEAQ. This CDR3 is 15 amino acids long. This CDR3 reads CASSLVISGTDTQYF. CDR3 DNA sequence: TGTGCCAGCAGCTTGGTTATCTCGGGCACAGATACGCAGTATTTT. Drawing the rest from reference TRBV7-8 and TRBJ2-3, the complete variable domain is GAGVSQSPRYKVAKRGQDVALRCDPISGHVSLFWYQQALGQGPEFLTYFQNEAQLDKSGLPSDRFFAERPEGSVSTLKIQRTQQEDSAVYLCASSLVISGTDTQYFGPGTRLTVL.

The chain recombines TRBV7-2 with TRBJ2-5, with D possibly being TRBD2 (5 bases). V dropped 0 bases and J dropped 5 bases, with 13 bases sitting between them. CDR3 size: 15 residues. The germline V gene encodes CDR1 SGHTA and CDR2 FQGNSA. The CDR3 coding sequence is TGTGCCAGCAGCTTAGCTGGGGAACCGGGGGAGACCCAGTACTTC. As protein: CASSLAGEPGETQYF.

CDR3 protein: CASSLEGVVAKNIQYF. CDR3 sequence (DNA): TGTGCCAGCAGTTTAGAGGGGGTGGTAGCCAAAAACATTCAGTACTTC. The V and J genes are TRBV27 and TRBJ2-4; D might be TRBD1 (6 bases). The CDR3 extends over 16 amino acids. Germline CDR1 is MNHEY and CDR2 is SMNVEV (reference sequence). Trimming removed 2 bases at V and 0 bases at J, with 11 bases between.

The V gene is TRBV29-1, the J gene TRBJ2-5, with 15 bases identical to TRBD2. V lost 6 bases, J lost 2 bases, and 10 bases stayed unmatched. Germline assignment: CDR1 SQVTM and CDR2 ANQGSEA. The CDR3 contains 17 residues. The DNA of the CDR3 is TGCAGCGTATCCGGGACTAGCGGGAGGTCGAGGCAAGAGACCCAGTACTTC. It is translated as CSVSGTSGRSRQETQYF.

This clone was counted only a few times. CDR3 protein: CASNSVEQFF. CDR3 sequence (DNA): TGTGCCAGCAATTCGGTTGAGCAGTTCTTC. This rearrangement joins TRBV6-1 to TRBJ2-1; no definite D call. This CDR3 spans 10 amino acids. CDR1 is MNHNS and CDR2 is SASEGT in the germline V gene. Trimming cost V 7 bases and J 9 bases, with 7 bases left between them.

The chain links TRBV5-1 to TRBJ1-1; D gene uncertain. Germline loops: CDR1 SGHRS, CDR2 YFSETQ. V lost 0 bases and J 1 base, leaving 4 bases between the germline ends. The CDR3 is 13 amino acids. The CDR3, as DNA: TGCGCCAGCAGCTTGGATTGGAACACTGAAGCTTTCTTT. This sequence encodes CASSLDWNTEAFF.

The gene calls are TRBV30 and TRBJ2-3; D unresolved. Trimming took 1 base from V and 0 from J, leaving 8 bases between them. This CDR3 region has 14 residues. Germline CDR1 is GTSNPN and CDR2 is SVGIG (reference sequence). The CDR3 spells CAWSDRPSTDTQYF. CDR3 DNA: TGTGCCTGGAGTGACCGTCCCAGCACAGATACGCAGTATTTT.